The 8 T cell receptor beta chains presented below share a single source sample, sequenced in a study of blood T cell repertoires in COVID-19. Sequencing was performed with immunoSEQ multiplex PCR; in TCRdb, only in-frame clones are kept and a portion is missing. The sample contains about 140,000 clones, roughly four fifths of which appear only once. The sequencing sample was made of peripheral blood. These receptors came from a human donor in a cohort sampled during active COVID-19.

The chain combines TRBV5-4 with TRBJ2-4, with 9 bases aligning to TRBD1. Per the germline V gene, CDR1 is SGHNT and CDR2 is YYREEE (reference sequence). The ends lost 1 base at V and 0 bases at J; junction bases unmatched: 11. The CDR3 contains 19 residues. The CDR3 coding sequence is TGTGCCAGCAGCTTGTTGGGACAGGGTAGTCTAACAGCCAAAAACATTCAGTACTTC. It translates to CASSLLGQGSLTAKNIQYF.

This rearrangement joins TRBV12-3 or TRBV12-4 to TRBJ2-1; weak D call: TRBD2 (6 bases). With 6 bases removed from V and 5 bases from J, the gap between germline ends came to 8 bases. The CDR3 runs to 12 residues. CDR3 sequence (DNA): TGTGCCAGCAGACGCGGGGACAATGAGCAGTTCTTC. This codes for CASRRGDNEQFF.

The CDR3 DNA reads TGTGCCAGTGGGACTTACTCCTACAATGAGCAGTTCTTC. It yields the protein CASGTYSYNEQFF. This sequence joins TRBV12-3 or TRBV12-4 and TRBJ2-1; D may be TRBD2 (6 bases). The CDR3 runs 13 residues. Trimming took off 9 bases at V and 0 bases at J, with 9 bases between the two ends.

This sequence joins TRBV19 and TRBJ1-4; 10 nucleotides align to TRBD1. CDR3 length: 19 residues. The V gene end was trimmed by 0 bases and the J gene end by 2 bases; junction bases not matched to a gene: 9. The germline CDR1 and CDR2 sequences are LNHDA and SQIVND (reference sequence). Here the CDR3 reads CASSIDPRDRGLTNEKLFF. CDR3 bases: TGTGCCAGTAGTATAGACCCCCGGGACAGGGGTCTTACTAATGAAAAACTGTTTTTT.

The gene calls are TRBV9 and TRBJ2-7; perhaps TRBD1 as D (6 bases). The CDR3 is 11 amino acids. V was clipped by 3 bases and J by 7 bases, with 8 bases between them. The germline CDR1 and CDR2 sequences are SGDLS and YYNGEE. The CDR3: CASSAGTEQYF. The CDR3 coding sequence is TGTGCCAGCAGCGCCGGGACAGAGCAGTACTTC.

The V gene is TRBV5-1, the J gene TRBJ2-3; D is possibly TRBD1 (6 bases). CDR1 and CDR2 from the germline V gene are SGHRS and YFSETQ. V lost 4 bases, J lost 1 base, and 13 bases lay in between. CDR3 length equals 15 residues. This CDR3 is CASSRQGRGTDTQYF. As DNA, the CDR3 is TGCGCCAGCAGCCGGCAGGGGCGGGGCACAGATACGCAGTATTTT.

CDR3 in amino acids: CASKDRAGNSIREKLFF. DNA for the CDR3: TGTGCCAGTAAGGATAGGGCAGGGAACTCCATCAGGGAAAAACTGTTTTTT. The V and J genes are TRBV19 and TRBJ1-4; a weak D match, TRBD1 (5 bases). This CDR3 contains 17 residues. Germline V gene data show CDR1 as LNHDA and CDR2 as SQIVND (reference sequence). Trimming left V 7 bases short and J 8 bases short, with 26 bases between. The whole variable domain, remainder taken from reference TRBV19 and TRBJ1-4, is DGGITQSPKYLFRKEGQNVTLSCEQNLNHDAMYWYRQDPGQGLRLIYYSQIVNDFQKGDIAEGYSVSREKKESFPLTVTSAQKNPTAFYLCASKDRAGNSIREKLFFGSGTQLSVL.

This clone was recorded only once. The chain recombines TRBV27 with TRBJ1-6, with D possibly TRBD1 on 6 matching bases. The CDR3 loop spans 14 amino acids. From germline, CDR1 is MNHEY and CDR2 SMNVEV (reference sequence). V was shortened by 4 bases and J by 9 bases, with 13 bases between the two germline ends. The CDR3 nucleotides are TGTGCCAGCAGTTCCTCGGGACATTCTTCACCCCTCCACTTT. Translation: CASSSSGHSSPLHF.